The 27 T cell receptor beta chains given below trace back to one sample, sequenced in a study of vaccination and CD4 T cells after COVID-19 (dated by TCRdb to 2022 to 2024). The treatment or condition label of this sample denotes: roughly 10-day PBMC culture with coronavirus spike peptide pools or control peptides (ViraFEST assay). CD4+ T cells from unexposed donors were collected before the COVID-19 pandemic (2011-2018). No cognate antigen is known for these TCRs. The library was obtained by PCR. The reads were generated on an Illumina iSeq 100. TCR sequencing of DNA from cultured CD4+ T cells used the Oncomine TCR Beta short-read assay at the Johns Hopkins FTIC core. TCRdb ran its own pipeline on the public reads, namely fastp trimming at Q25 and MiXCR clone calling, and kept in-frame beta chains. Every CDR3 protein is listed once, alongside the most common genes and DNA of its rows. This sample lists about 5,700 distinct CDR3 sequences; roughly 37% were detected once. The top ten hold 47% of the sample.

Material for sequencing was CD4+ T cells from blood, cultured in vitro. The receptors derive from a human donor in good health.

The CDR3 DNA sequence: TGTGCCAGCAGTTACTCACCCGTCGGCACAGATACGCAGTATTTT. Translating it yields CASSYSPVGTDTQYF. V usage is TRBV6-5 and J usage is TRBJ2-3; D unclear. CDR3 length: 15 amino acids. V shed 0 bases and J shed 1 base, with 8 bases lying between them. Germline CDR1 and CDR2: MNHEY and SVGAGI.

The chain carries TRBV11-2 and TRBJ2-5; 9 bases line up with TRBD2. The CDR3 loop spans 13 amino acids. J gave up 5 bases and V 4 bases, and 2 bases lay outside the gene matches. Germline-derived CDR1 and CDR2 are SGHAT and FQNNGV. For the CDR3, the DNA is TGTGCCAGCAGCTCCGGACTAGCGGAGACCCAGTACTTC. Protein: CASSSGLAETQYF.

The chain has TRBV7-9 and TRBJ1-2, with unresolved D. The V gene lost 1 base and the J gene lost 4 bases, with 7 bases spanning the gap. The germline V gene has CDR1 SEHNR and CDR2 FQNEAQ (reference sequence). This CDR3 has 13 amino acids. CDR3 region: CASSLGEAYGYTF. The CDR3 nucleotides are TGTGCCAGCAGCTTAGGAGAGGCCTATGGCTACACCTTC.

The rearrangement joins TRBV4-2 to TRBJ2-2; no reliable D call. Deletions cut 0 bases from V and 2 bases from J, with 7 bases between. CDR3 length equals 15 residues. In germline, CDR1 is LGHNA, CDR2 YNFKEQ. CDR3 region: CASSQEWANTGELFF. In DNA form, the CDR3 reads TGTGCCAGCAGCCAAGAGTGGGCCAACACCGGGGAGCTGTTTTTT.

V gene TRBV7-9 combines with J gene TRBJ2-7; D gene ambiguous. V was cut by 4 bases and J by 1 base, with 17 bases left in between. The CDR3 contains 16 residues. CDR1 SEHNR and CDR2 FQNEAQ come from the germline V gene (reference sequence). The CDR3 sequence: CASSSGDTSQSYEQYF. As DNA, the CDR3 is TGTGCCAGCAGCTCCGGAGACACCAGCCAGTCCTACGAGCAGTACTTC.

The V and J genes are TRBV6-2 or TRBV6-3 and TRBJ1-2; D is possibly TRBD1 (6 bases). Per the germline V gene, CDR1 is MNHEY and CDR2 is SVGEGT. V lost 6 bases to trimming and J lost 1 base, with 15 bases between them. The CDR3 is 15 residues long. Here the CDR3 DNA reads TGTGCCAGCAGGACCACAGGGAAAAATAACTATGGCTACACCTTC. Amino acids: CASRTTGKNNYGYTF.

The chain employs TRBV30 and TRBJ1-1; D perhaps matches TRBD1 (5 bases). Trimming took off 4 bases at V and 3 bases at J, with 15 bases between the two ends. This CDR3 has 14 amino acids. The V gene's germline CDR1 is GTSNPN and CDR2 SVGIG (reference sequence). The CDR3 sequence is CAWIAGPRDTEAFF. The CDR3 coding sequence is TGTGCCTGGATAGCGGGCCCCAGGGACACTGAAGCTTTCTTT.

The rearrangement joins TRBV7-9 to TRBJ1-2; TRBD1 agrees at 9 bases. Germline V gives CDR1 SEHNR, CDR2 FQNEAQ (reference sequence). There are 15 residues in the CDR3. With 4 bases clipped from V and 3 bases from J, the junction kept 6 bases outside the gene matches. CDR3: CASSSTGGAYYGYTF. CDR3 DNA sequence: TGTGCCAGCAGCTCAACAGGGGGCGCCTACTATGGCTACACCTTC.

The J gene is TRBJ1-1, the V gene TRBV20-1; D gene ambiguous. V lost 7 bases and J 0 bases, leaving 6 bases between the germline ends. The germline V gene encodes CDR1 DFQATT and CDR2 SNEGSKA (reference sequence). The CDR3 is 11 residues long. In nucleotides, the CDR3 is TGCAGTGGAGGAATGAACACTGAAGCTTTCTTT. This codes for CSGGMNTEAFF.

The chain recombines TRBV6-5 with TRBJ1-5; TRBD1 might be the D (5 bases). This CDR3 comprises 13 residues. The ends were cut back, 4 bases at V and 7 bases at J, with 11 bases in the middle. Germline V gene sequence: CDR1 MNHEY, CDR2 SVGAGI. The CDR3 nucleotides read TGTGCCAGCAGTTTAGGGGAGGAACAGCCCCAGCATTTT. This sequence encodes CASSLGEEQPQHF.

The chain joins TRBV6-5 to TRBJ2-1, with D uncertain. The CDR3 extends over 13 amino acids. Trimming shortened V by 1 base and J by 8 bases, and 9 bases separated the two germline ends. In germline, CDR1 is MNHEY, CDR2 SVGAGI. CDR3 DNA sequence: TGTGCCAGCAGTTACTTCAATCGAGATGAGCAGTTCTTC. Protein sequence: CASSYFNRDEQFF.

This chain links TRBV7-3 with TRBJ2-3; 7 nucleotides line up with TRBD2. V gave up 5 bases and J gave up 6 bases; unmatched junction bases: 5. The CDR3 has 13 amino acids. From germline, CDR1 is SGHTA and CDR2 FQGTGA. The CDR3, as DNA: TGTGCCAGCAGCCCCGGGGGAGGGGATACGCAGTATTTT. Its protein product is CASSPGGGDTQYF.

In its sample, this clonotype was seen a few times. V and J are TRBV6-1 and TRBJ2-7, with a possible D match to TRBD1 (6 bases). V lost 6 bases to trimming and J lost 5 bases, with 11 bases between them. CDR1 MNHNS and CDR2 SASEGT come from the germline V gene. The CDR3 consists of 12 residues. CDR3 amino acids: CASRGGQHEQYF. CDR3 nucleotide sequence: TGTGCCAGCAGGGGTGGACAGCACGAGCAGTACTTC.

CDR3 protein: CSARLGRYEQYF. CDR3 DNA: TGCAGTGCTAGGTTGGGTAGGTACGAGCAGTACTTC. The chain recombines TRBV20-1 with TRBJ2-7, with D uncertain. Germline CDR1 is DFQATT and CDR2 is SNEGSKA (reference sequence). V lost 3 bases to trimming and J lost 4 bases, with 10 bases between them. The CDR3 sequence is 12 residues long.

J is TRBJ2-5 and V is TRBV5-4; D call uncertain. CDR1 and CDR2 from the germline V gene are SGHNT and YYREEE (reference sequence). This CDR3 spans 14 amino acids. Trimming left V 0 bases short and J 5 bases short, with 11 bases between. In nucleotides, the CDR3 is TGTGCCAGCAGCTTGGCCATGGATCGGGAGACCCAGTACTTC. Its protein is CASSLAMDRETQYF.

This clonotype was seen more than once but under ten times. J is TRBJ2-5 and V is TRBV6-4; D may be TRBD2 (6 bases). The CDR3 loop spans 12 amino acids. V dropped 8 bases and J dropped 5 bases, with 12 bases sitting between them. Germline V lookup: CDR1 MRHNA, CDR2 SNTAGT. The CDR3 reads CASHSGGETQYF. In DNA, the CDR3 is TGTGCCAGCCATTCTGGGGGGGAGACCCAGTACTTC.

The chain recombines TRBV10-2 with TRBJ2-7, with a possible D match to TRBD2 (6 bases). Trimming cost V 5 bases and J 5 bases, with 10 bases left between them. The CDR3 is made up of 12 amino acids. Germline CDR1 WSHSY, CDR2 SAAADI. CDR3 nucleotide sequence: TGCGCCAGCAGTCGCGGGGCACACGAGCAGTACTTC. Translation gives CASSRGAHEQYF.

This clonotype was picked up a small number of times. This chain uses TRBV2 with TRBJ2-7; D is tentatively TRBD1 or TRBD2 (5 bases each). This CDR3 has 14 amino acids. The germline V gene has CDR1 SNHLY and CDR2 FYNNEI. V shed 4 bases and J shed 5 bases, with 15 bases lying between them. CDR3 amino acids: CASSGGSGIDEQYF. DNA for the CDR3: TGTGCCAGCAGTGGGGGGTCGGGGATCGACGAGCAGTACTTC.

The rearrangement links TRBV12-3 or TRBV12-4 to TRBJ1-2, with 9 bases aligning to TRBD1. This CDR3 is built from 15 residues. V lost 7 bases and J lost 6; bases outside the gene matches: 12. The CDR3 DNA reads as TGTGCCAGCACCCCTCCTACAGGGGGCTGGAATGGCTACACCTTC. Its translation: CASTPPTGGWNGYTF.

The V call is TRBV20-1, the J call TRBJ1-1, with a weak D call TRBD1 (5 bases). The CDR3 is 15 amino acids. From germline, CDR1 is DFQATT and CDR2 SNEGSKA (reference sequence). The V end lost 3 bases, the J end lost 3 bases, and 17 bases lay between the germline ends. CDR3 residues: CSARPPGPSYTEAFF. CDR3 bases: TGCAGTGCTAGGCCCCCGGGACCTTCTTACACTGAAGCTTTCTTT.

The genes are TRBV20-1 and TRBJ1-1, with a weak D call TRBD1 (6 bases). V dropped 3 bases and J dropped 8 bases, with 19 bases sitting between them. This CDR3 is 14 amino acids long. Germline V gene lookup returns CDR1 DFQATT and CDR2 SNEGSKA (reference sequence). CDR3 residues: CSARDGQILWEAFF. In DNA, the CDR3 is TGCAGTGCTAGGGATGGACAGATCCTTTGGGAAGCTTTCTTT.

This clonotype was found once. The chain combines TRBV12-3 or TRBV12-4 with TRBJ2-5; D is perhaps TRBD1 (6 bases). CDR3 length: 15 amino acids. Trimming shortened V by 6 bases and J by 5 bases, and 19 bases separated the two germline ends. CDR3 sequence reads: CASSEMRGSIETQYF. DNA of the CDR3: TGTGCCAGCAGCGAGATGAGGGGGTCCATCGAGACCCAGTACTTC.

This clonotype showed up just a few times. The CDR3 loop is CATSREVAKRGNEQFF. In DNA form, the CDR3 reads TGTGCCACCAGCAGAGAGGTAGCCAAAAGGGGGAATGAGCAGTTCTTC. This rearrangement joins TRBV15 to TRBJ2-1; TRBD1 is a possible D gene (6 bases). Trimming left V 0 bases short and J 7 bases short, with 16 bases between. CDR1 and CDR2 (germline): LNHNV, YYDKDF (reference sequence). The CDR3 has 16 residues. Supplemented by reference TRBV15 and TRBJ2-1, the full variable domain reads DAMVIQNPRYQVTQFGKPVTLSCSQTLNHNVMYWYQQKSSQAPKLLFHYYDKDFNNEADTPDNFQSRRPNTSFCFLDIRSPGLGDTAMYLCATSREVAKRGNEQFFGPGTRLTVL.

This sequence joins TRBV20-1 and TRBJ1-5; no clear D gene. V lost 4 bases and J 5 bases, leaving 15 bases between the germline ends. Germline V CDR1 and CDR2: DFQATT, SNEGSKA (reference sequence). The CDR3 has 14 residues. The CDR3 region has the DNA TGCAGTGCTATTCACTTTGGGGTGGATCAGCCCCAGCATTTT. Its protein product is CSAIHFGVDQPQHF.

CDR3 residues: CASSIDQGQRTDTQYF. The CDR3 DNA is TGTGCCAGTAGTATAGATCAGGGACAGCGCACAGATACGCAGTATTTT. The rearrangement joins TRBV19 to TRBJ2-3, with 7 bases identical to TRBD1. The ends lost 0 bases at V and 1 base at J; junction bases unmatched: 4. Germline V gives CDR1 LNHDA, CDR2 SQIVND (reference sequence). The CDR3 totals 16 residues.

The chain recombines TRBV9 with TRBJ1-6, with a weak D call TRBD1 (5 bases). The V end was cut by 3 bases, the J end by 13 bases, with 11 bases between. This CDR3 spans 12 amino acids. Germline values: CDR1 SGDLS, CDR2 YYNGEE. The CDR3 sequence: CASSEWGNPLHF. The CDR3 DNA is TGTGCCAGCAGCGAGTGGGGGAATCCCCTCCACTTT.

The chain employs TRBV19 and TRBJ1-2, with no clear D. Germline V gene lookup returns CDR1 LNHDA and CDR2 SQIVND (reference sequence). The CDR3 extends over 12 amino acids. Trimming removed 10 bases at V and 6 bases at J, with 15 bases between. Written as DNA, the CDR3 is TGTGCCACACGACCGGGAGGCAATGGCTACACCTTC. It translates to CATRPGGNGYTF.